This T cell receptor (beta chain) was identified in a study of shared clonotypes between healthy human individuals. CDR1 and CDR2 from the germline V gene are SGHVS and FQNEAQ. This CDR3 region has 14 residues. The V end was cut by 0 bases, the J end by 5 bases, with 11 bases between. Repertoires were generated with immunoSEQ multiplex PCR, while TCRdb's copy carries only in-frame clones and drops some. The repertoire holds roughly 500,000 clones, with 70% to 80% as singletons. The chain is built from TRBV7-8 and TRBJ2-7, with D possibly matching TRBD1 (5 bases). Sample: PBMCs. This receptor was identified in a woman between 40 and 50 years old in good health. Some clones in this sample may be carry-over from other donors' samples. The CDR3 loop reads CASSLAGPAHEQYF. In DNA, the CDR3 is TGTGCCAGCAGCTTAGCGGGGCCTGCCCACGAGCAGTACTTC.